This T cell receptor beta chain was identified during a study of a mutant IDH1 vaccine in newly diagnosed glioma. Study background: Beginning 4-6 weeks after radiotherapy alone, or with temozolomide cycles, vaccination took place. Treated patients, averaging roughly 40 years, were around 62% male and roughly 38% female.

As regards this clone: Its target is not known.

The method was immunoSEQ multiplex PCR; TCRdb's version includes in-frame clones alone and lacks a portion of them. There are 50,000 to 70,000 clones in the sample; around 84% occur only once, and roughly 4.5% lies in the top ten. Time point in this sample: week 35, safety follow-up. Doses comprised 300 ug of mutant IDH1 20-mer peptide each, plus topical imiquimod. Donors had new WHO grade 3 or 4 IDH1-mutant, ATRX-lost astrocytomas. V dropped 1 base and J dropped 7 bases, with 8 bases sitting between them. CDR1 and CDR2 (germline): SGHVS, FNYEAQ. The CDR3 runs 14 residues. General study results and limits: Pseudoprogression apparently lacked any relation to changes in top peripheral T cell clonotypes.

The TCR was taken from a young man with glioma. The sample in question was PBMCs, obtained from a glioma patient whose treatment included an IDH1 peptide vaccine. The chain has TRBV7-6 and TRBJ1-6; D is undetermined. The CDR3 here is CASSLGGQNSPLHF. As DNA, the CDR3 is TGTGCCAGCAGCTTAGGAGGCCAGAATTCACCCCTCCACTTT.